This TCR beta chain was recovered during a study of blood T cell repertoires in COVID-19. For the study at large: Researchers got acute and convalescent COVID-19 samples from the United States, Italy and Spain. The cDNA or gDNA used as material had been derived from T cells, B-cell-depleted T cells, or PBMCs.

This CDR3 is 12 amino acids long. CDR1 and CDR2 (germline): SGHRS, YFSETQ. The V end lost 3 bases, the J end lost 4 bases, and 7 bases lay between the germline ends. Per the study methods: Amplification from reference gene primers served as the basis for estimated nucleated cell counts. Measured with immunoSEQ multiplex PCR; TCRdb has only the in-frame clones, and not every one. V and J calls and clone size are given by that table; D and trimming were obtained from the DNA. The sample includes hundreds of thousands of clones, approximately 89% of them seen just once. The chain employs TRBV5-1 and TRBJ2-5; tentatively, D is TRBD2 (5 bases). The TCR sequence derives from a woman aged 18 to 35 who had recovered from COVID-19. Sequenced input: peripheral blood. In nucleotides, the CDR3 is TGCGCCAGCAGCTATGCGGGAGAGACCCAGTACTTC. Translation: CASSYAGETQYF. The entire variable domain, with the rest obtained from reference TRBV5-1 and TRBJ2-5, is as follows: KAGVTQTPRYLIKTRGQQVTLSCSPISGHRSVSWYQQTPGQGLQFLFEYFSETQRNKGNFPGRFSGRQFSNSRSEMNVSTLELGDSALYLCASSYAGETQYFGPGTRLLVL.